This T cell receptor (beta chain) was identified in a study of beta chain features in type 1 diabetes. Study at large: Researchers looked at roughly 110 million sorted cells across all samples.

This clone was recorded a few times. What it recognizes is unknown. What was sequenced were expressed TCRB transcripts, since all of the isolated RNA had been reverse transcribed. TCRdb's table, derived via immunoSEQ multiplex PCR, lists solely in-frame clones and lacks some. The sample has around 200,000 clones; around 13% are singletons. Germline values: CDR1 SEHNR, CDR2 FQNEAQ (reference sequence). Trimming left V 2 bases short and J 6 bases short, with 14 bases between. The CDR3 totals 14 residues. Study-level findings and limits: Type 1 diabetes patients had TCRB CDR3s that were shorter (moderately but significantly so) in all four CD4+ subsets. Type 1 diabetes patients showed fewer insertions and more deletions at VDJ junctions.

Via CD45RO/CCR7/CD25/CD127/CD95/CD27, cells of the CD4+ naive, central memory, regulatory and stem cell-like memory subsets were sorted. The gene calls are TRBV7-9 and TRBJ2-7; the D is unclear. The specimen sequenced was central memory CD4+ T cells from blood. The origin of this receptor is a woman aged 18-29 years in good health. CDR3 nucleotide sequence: TGTGCCAGCAGCTTATCCTCAGGTTCGCGCGAGCAGTACTTC. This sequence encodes CASSLSSGSREQYF. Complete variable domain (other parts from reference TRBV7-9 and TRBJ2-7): DTGVSQNPRHKITKRGQNVTFRCDPISEHNRLYWYRQTLGQGPEFLTYFQNEAQLEKSRLLSDRFSAERPKGSFSTLEIQRTEQGDSAMYLCASSLSSGSREQYFGPGTRLTVT.